This is a list of T cell receptor beta chains from one sample in a study of spatial heterogeneity in lung cancer. MiXCR, applied by TCRdb to the 5' RACE reads, yields one record per CDR3 protein. Of about 29,000 distinct CDR3 sequences listed, 7.1% were seen once; the top ten hold around 25%. Material: lung tumor tissue, obtained at surgery. The source is a male donor with early-stage non-small cell lung cancer. CDR3s include the opening cysteine and the closing phenylalanine or tryptophan. Fields, in order: V gene, D gene, J gene, clone size, CDR3 protein, CDR3 DNA. The D gene is left open where the match is weak. Only some rows state a clone size, as once, few, many or a class for expanded clones.

v_call: TRBV4-1; d_call: -; j_call: TRBJ1-4; clone_size: few; cdr3_aa: CASSQDSGAYEELFF; cdr3_nt: TGCGCCAGCAGCCAAGACTCGGGAGCGTATGAAGAACTGTTTTTT
v_call: TRBV27; d_call: -; j_call: TRBJ2-7; clone_size: many; cdr3_aa: CASSFRGGWFGEQYF; cdr3_nt: TGTGCCAGCAGTTTTCGGGGCGGGTGGTTCGGCGAGCAGTACTTC
v_call: TRBV7-2; d_call: -; j_call: TRBJ2-5; clone_size: few; cdr3_aa: CASSPYMSGQETQYF; cdr3_nt: TGTGCCAGCAGCCCCTATATGTCGGGGCAAGAGACCCAGTACTTC
v_call: TRBV28; d_call: -; j_call: TRBJ2-7; clone_size: many; cdr3_aa: CASSFGDGTGTYEQYF; cdr3_nt: TGTGCCAGCAGTTTCGGGGACGGTACAGGGACCTACGAGCAGTACTTC
v_call: TRBV28; d_call: -; j_call: TRBJ2-7; clone_size: many; cdr3_aa: CASSLLRPPYEQYF; cdr3_nt: TGTGCCAGCAGTTTGTTAAGGCCACCCTACGAGCAGTACTTC
v_call: TRBV5-4; d_call: -; j_call: TRBJ2-2; clone_size: many; cdr3_aa: CASSPVGGHTGELFF; cdr3_nt: TGTGCCAGCAGCCCGGTCGGGGGCCATACCGGGGAGCTGTTTTTT
v_call: TRBV2; d_call: -; j_call: TRBJ2-7; clone_size: -; cdr3_aa: CASEMLSYEQYF; cdr3_nt: TGTGCCAGCGAGATGCTCTCCTACGAGCAGTACTTC
v_call: TRBV6-2/TRBV6-3; d_call: -; j_call: TRBJ2-4; clone_size: many; cdr3_aa: CASSSGPGIQYF; cdr3_nt: TGTGCCAGCTCCTCAGGGCCGGGCATTCAGTACTTC
v_call: TRBV6-5; d_call: -; j_call: TRBJ2-1; clone_size: many; cdr3_aa: CASRLNNEQFF; cdr3_nt: TGTGCCAGCAGGTTAAACAATGAGCAGTTCTTC
v_call: TRBV4-2; d_call: -; j_call: TRBJ2-7; clone_size: many; cdr3_aa: CASRGASSYEQYF; cdr3_nt: TGTGCCAGCAGAGGGGCGAGCTCCTACGAGCAGTACTTC
v_call: TRBV20-1; d_call: -; j_call: TRBJ2-5; clone_size: many; cdr3_aa: CSASGVLGAEETQYF; cdr3_nt: TGCAGTGCTAGTGGAGTGTTGGGGGCAGAAGAGACCCAGTACTTC
v_call: TRBV15; d_call: -; j_call: TRBJ1-5; clone_size: many; cdr3_aa: CATSRDWGPNQPQHF; cdr3_nt: TGTGCCACCAGCAGAGATTGGGGACCGAATCAGCCCCAGCATTTT
v_call: TRBV11-1; d_call: TRBD2; j_call: TRBJ2-3; clone_size: few; cdr3_aa: CASSTSSGSTDTQYF; cdr3_nt: TGTGCCAGCAGCACCTCTAGCGGTAGCACAGATACGCAGTATTTT
v_call: TRBV27; d_call: -; j_call: TRBJ2-3; clone_size: -; cdr3_aa: CASSLGQAQDTQYF; cdr3_nt: TGTGCCAGCAGTTTGGGGCAGGCTCAAGATACGCAGTATTTT
v_call: TRBV4-3; d_call: -; j_call: TRBJ2-3; clone_size: few; cdr3_aa: CASSQDLGGLTDTQYF; cdr3_nt: TGCGCCAGCAGCCAAGATCTGGGGGGGCTCACAGATACGCAGTATTTT
v_call: TRBV6-2/TRBV6-3; d_call: -; j_call: TRBJ2-3; clone_size: many; cdr3_aa: CASRMGARSSSDTQYF; cdr3_nt: TGTGCCAGCAGAATGGGGGCTAGGTCATCTTCAGATACGCAGTATTTT
v_call: TRBV7-2; d_call: TRBD1; j_call: TRBJ2-1; clone_size: many; cdr3_aa: CASSLTRDRGYNEQFF; cdr3_nt: TGTGCCAGCAGCTTAACCCGGGACAGGGGTTACAATGAGCAGTTCTTC
v_call: TRBV7-9; d_call: -; j_call: TRBJ1-5; clone_size: many; cdr3_aa: CASSIGTENQPQHF; cdr3_nt: TGTGCCAGCAGCATCGGGACGGAAAATCAGCCCCAGCATTTT
v_call: TRBV3-1; d_call: TRBD1; j_call: TRBJ1-6; clone_size: -; cdr3_aa: CASSQAGTGGASPLHF; cdr3_nt: TGTGCCAGCAGCCAAGCCGGGACAGGGGGCGCTTCACCCCTCCACTTT
v_call: TRBV6-5; d_call: -; j_call: TRBJ2-2; clone_size: many; cdr3_aa: CASTLQGGVGELFF; cdr3_nt: TGTGCCAGCACCCTTCAGGGGGGTGTAGGGGAGCTGTTTTTT
v_call: TRBV3-1; d_call: TRBD2; j_call: TRBJ2-1; clone_size: many; cdr3_aa: CASSQEWLAGGSSYNEQFF; cdr3_nt: TGTGCCAGCAGCCAAGAGTGGCTAGCGGGGGGAAGCTCCTACAATGAGCAGTTCTTC
v_call: TRBV20-1; d_call: -; j_call: TRBJ1-1; clone_size: many; cdr3_aa: CSVTKGYYTEAFF; cdr3_nt: TGCAGTGTTACGAAGGGGTATTACACTGAAGCTTTCTTT
v_call: TRBV12-3/TRBV12-4; d_call: -; j_call: TRBJ2-1; clone_size: many; cdr3_aa: CASSLDGSRNEQFF; cdr3_nt: TGTGCCAGCAGTTTGGACGGTTCTCGGAATGAGCAGTTCTTC
v_call: TRBV12-3/TRBV12-4; d_call: TRBD1; j_call: TRBJ1-2; clone_size: many; cdr3_aa: CASRLRDRRDYTF; cdr3_nt: TGTGCCAGCAGACTCCGGGACAGACGAGACTACACCTTC
v_call: TRBV28; d_call: -; j_call: TRBJ1-5; clone_size: many; cdr3_aa: CASSLLEVSSNQPQHF; cdr3_nt: TGTGCCAGCAGTTTATTGGAGGTCTCAAGCAATCAGCCCCAGCATTTT
v_call: TRBV11-2; d_call: TRBD2; j_call: TRBJ2-5; clone_size: few; cdr3_aa: CASSRALAGEETQYF; cdr3_nt: TGTGCCAGCAGCCGAGCCCTAGCGGGGGAAGAGACCCAGTACTTC
v_call: TRBV5-1; d_call: -; j_call: TRBJ2-7; clone_size: -; cdr3_aa: CASSLDRAADEQYF; cdr3_nt: TGCGCCAGCAGCTTGGACAGGGCAGCGGACGAGCAGTACTTC
v_call: TRBV11-2; d_call: -; j_call: TRBJ2-1; clone_size: few; cdr3_aa: CASSLDRGPYEQFF; cdr3_nt: TGTGCCAGCAGCTTAGATCGGGGGCCCTACGAACAGTTCTTC
v_call: TRBV4-2; d_call: TRBD2; j_call: TRBJ2-5; clone_size: -; cdr3_aa: CASSQGLAARTQYF; cdr3_nt: TGTGCCAGCAGCCAAGGGCTAGCGGCCAGGACCCAGTACTTC
v_call: TRBV3-1; d_call: -; j_call: TRBJ2-5; clone_size: -; cdr3_aa: CASSRQRETQYF; cdr3_nt: TGTGCCAGCAGTAGACAGAGGGAGACCCAGTACTTC
v_call: TRBV28; d_call: -; j_call: TRBJ2-5; clone_size: many; cdr3_aa: CASSRVLPGTQYF; cdr3_nt: TGTGCCAGCAGCCGTGTCCTACCGGGGACCCAGTACTTC
v_call: TRBV6-2/TRBV6-3; d_call: -; j_call: TRBJ1-1; clone_size: many; cdr3_aa: CASSFRKGGEAFF; cdr3_nt: TGTGCCAGCAGTTTCAGGAAGGGGGGAGAAGCTTTCTTT
v_call: TRBV5-1; d_call: TRBD1; j_call: TRBJ2-2; clone_size: many; cdr3_aa: CASSLQGPSGELFF; cdr3_nt: TGCGCCAGCAGCTTACAGGGGCCGTCCGGGGAGCTGTTTTTT
v_call: TRBV10-3; d_call: -; j_call: TRBJ2-7; clone_size: few; cdr3_aa: CAISESQGLGEQYF; cdr3_nt: TGTGCCATCAGTGAGTCCCAGGGTCTAGGGGAGCAGTACTTC
v_call: TRBV20-1; d_call: TRBD1; j_call: TRBJ2-7; clone_size: many; cdr3_aa: CSPRGTGTTYEQYF; cdr3_nt: TGCAGCCCCAGGGGGACGGGAACCACCTACGAGCAGTACTTC
v_call: TRBV7-2; d_call: -; j_call: TRBJ1-6; clone_size: many; cdr3_aa: CASSRSGVYNSPLHF; cdr3_nt: TGTGCCAGCAGCCGTTCCGGAGTATATAATTCACCCCTCCACTTT
v_call: TRBV7-9; d_call: -; j_call: TRBJ1-1; clone_size: -; cdr3_aa: CASSLAPQGPLNTEAFF; cdr3_nt: TGTGCCAGCAGCTTAGCTCCTCAGGGTCCGCTTAACACTGAAGCTTTCTTT
v_call: TRBV7-2; d_call: TRBD2; j_call: TRBJ2-3; clone_size: few; cdr3_aa: CASSLRRGAGTDTQYF; cdr3_nt: TGTGCCAGCAGCCTCCGGCGGGGGGCCGGTACAGATACGCAGTATTTT
v_call: TRBV20-1; d_call: -; j_call: TRBJ2-3; clone_size: many; cdr3_aa: CSAYLQTSTDTQYF; cdr3_nt: TGCAGTGCGTACTTACAAACTAGCACAGATACGCAGTATTTT
v_call: TRBV9; d_call: -; j_call: TRBJ1-6; clone_size: many; cdr3_aa: CASSARGNSLTLHF; cdr3_nt: TGTGCCAGCAGCGCGAGGGGCAATTCTTTAACCCTCCACTTT
v_call: TRBV6-2/TRBV6-3; d_call: -; j_call: TRBJ1-1; clone_size: medium-sized; cdr3_aa: CASSYPYGKKGTEAFF; cdr3_nt: TGTGCCAGCAGTTACCCCTATGGGAAAAAGGGCACTGAAGCTTTCTTT
v_call: TRBV27; d_call: TRBD1; j_call: TRBJ2-7; clone_size: many; cdr3_aa: CASSLSGQGREQYF; cdr3_nt: TGTGCCAGCAGTTTATCGGGACAGGGTAGGGAGCAGTACTTC
v_call: TRBV28; d_call: -; j_call: TRBJ1-1; clone_size: many; cdr3_aa: CASSFSLGSLDAFF; cdr3_nt: TGTGCCAGCAGTTTCTCACTCGGGTCCCTGGACGCTTTCTTT
v_call: TRBV12-3/TRBV12-4; d_call: -; j_call: TRBJ2-3; clone_size: -; cdr3_aa: CASSLYTAASTDTQYF; cdr3_nt: TGTGCCAGCAGTTTGTATACAGCGGCTAGCACAGATACGCAGTATTTT
v_call: TRBV7-2; d_call: -; j_call: TRBJ1-6; clone_size: many; cdr3_aa: CASSLEEVSPLHF; cdr3_nt: TGTGCCAGCAGCTTAGAAGAAGTCTCACCCCTCCACTTT
v_call: TRBV7-2; d_call: -; j_call: TRBJ2-7; clone_size: -; cdr3_aa: CASRATAWEQYF; cdr3_nt: TGTGCCAGCAGAGCGACCGCCTGGGAGCAGTACTTC
v_call: TRBV24-1; d_call: TRBD1; j_call: TRBJ1-1; clone_size: -; cdr3_aa: CATSARGTDTEAFF; cdr3_nt: TGTGCCACCAGTGCCCGAGGGACAGACACTGAAGCTTTCTTT
v_call: TRBV28; d_call: -; j_call: TRBJ1-5; clone_size: many; cdr3_aa: CASSLTREGNQPQHF; cdr3_nt: TGTGCCAGCAGTTTAACCAGGGAGGGCAATCAGCCCCAGCATTTT
v_call: TRBV5-6; d_call: TRBD1; j_call: TRBJ2-7; clone_size: -; cdr3_aa: CASSFMTGSGGYEQYF; cdr3_nt: TGTGCCAGCAGCTTTATGACAGGGTCCGGCGGCTACGAGCAGTACTTC
v_call: TRBV6-5; d_call: -; j_call: TRBJ1-2; clone_size: -; cdr3_aa: CASSYTGSGYTF; cdr3_nt: TGTGCCAGCAGCTATACAGGGTCTGGCTACACCTTC